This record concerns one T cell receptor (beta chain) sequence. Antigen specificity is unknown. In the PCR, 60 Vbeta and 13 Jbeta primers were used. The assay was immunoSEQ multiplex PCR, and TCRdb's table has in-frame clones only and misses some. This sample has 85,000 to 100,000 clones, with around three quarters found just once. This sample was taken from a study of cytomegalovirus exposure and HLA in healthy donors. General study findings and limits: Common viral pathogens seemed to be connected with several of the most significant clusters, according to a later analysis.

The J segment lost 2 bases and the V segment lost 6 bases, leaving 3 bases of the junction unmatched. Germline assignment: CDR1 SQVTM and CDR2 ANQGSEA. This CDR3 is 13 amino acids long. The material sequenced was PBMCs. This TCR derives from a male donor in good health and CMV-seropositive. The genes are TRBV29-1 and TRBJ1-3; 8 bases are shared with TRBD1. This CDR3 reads CSVGQGAGNTIYF. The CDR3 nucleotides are TGCAGCGTAGGACAGGGAGCTGGAAACACCATATATTTT. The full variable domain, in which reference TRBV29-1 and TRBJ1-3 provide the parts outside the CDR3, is SAVISQKPSRDICQRGTSLTIQCQVDSQVTMMFWYRQQPGQSLTLIATANQGSEATYESGFVIDKFPISRPNLTFSTLTVSNMSPEDSSIYLCSVGQGAGNTIYFGEGSWLTVV.